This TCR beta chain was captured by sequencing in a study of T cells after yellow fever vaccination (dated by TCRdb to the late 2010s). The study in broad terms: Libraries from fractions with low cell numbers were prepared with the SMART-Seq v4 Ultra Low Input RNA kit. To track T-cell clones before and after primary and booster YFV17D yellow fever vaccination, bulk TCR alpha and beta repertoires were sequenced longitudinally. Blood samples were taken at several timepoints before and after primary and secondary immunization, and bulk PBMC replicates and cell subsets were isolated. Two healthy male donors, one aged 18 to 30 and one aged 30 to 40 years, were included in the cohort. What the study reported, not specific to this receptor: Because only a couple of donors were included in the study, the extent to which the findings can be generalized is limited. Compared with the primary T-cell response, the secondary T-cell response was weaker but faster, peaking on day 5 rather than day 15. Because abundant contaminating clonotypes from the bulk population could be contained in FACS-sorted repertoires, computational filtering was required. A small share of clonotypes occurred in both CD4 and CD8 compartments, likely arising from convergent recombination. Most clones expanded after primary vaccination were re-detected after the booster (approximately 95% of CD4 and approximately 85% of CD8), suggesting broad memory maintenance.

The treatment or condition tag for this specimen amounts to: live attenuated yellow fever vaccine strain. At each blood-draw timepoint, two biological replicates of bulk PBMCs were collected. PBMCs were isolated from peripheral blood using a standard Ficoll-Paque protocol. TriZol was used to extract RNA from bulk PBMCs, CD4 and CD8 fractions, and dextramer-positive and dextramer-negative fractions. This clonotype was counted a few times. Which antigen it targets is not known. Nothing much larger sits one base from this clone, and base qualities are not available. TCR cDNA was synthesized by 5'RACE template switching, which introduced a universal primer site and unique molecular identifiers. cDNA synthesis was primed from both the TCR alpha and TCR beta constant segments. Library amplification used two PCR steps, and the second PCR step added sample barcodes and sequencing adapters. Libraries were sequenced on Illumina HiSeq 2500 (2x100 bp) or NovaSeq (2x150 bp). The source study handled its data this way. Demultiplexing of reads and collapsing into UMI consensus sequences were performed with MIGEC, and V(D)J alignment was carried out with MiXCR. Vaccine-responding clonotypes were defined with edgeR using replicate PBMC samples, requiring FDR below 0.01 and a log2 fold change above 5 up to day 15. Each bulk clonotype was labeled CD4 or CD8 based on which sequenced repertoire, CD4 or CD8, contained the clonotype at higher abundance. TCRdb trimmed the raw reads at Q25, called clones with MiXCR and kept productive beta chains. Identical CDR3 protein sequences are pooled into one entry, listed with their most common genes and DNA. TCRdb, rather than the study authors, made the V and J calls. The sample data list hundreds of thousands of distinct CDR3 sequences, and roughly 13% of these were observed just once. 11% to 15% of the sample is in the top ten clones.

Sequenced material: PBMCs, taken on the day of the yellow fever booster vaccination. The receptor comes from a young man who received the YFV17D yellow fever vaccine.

The CDR3 region: CATSQSRDSNYGYTF. Here is the DNA: TGTGCCACCAGCCAGAGCCGGGACAGTAACTATGGCTACACCTTC. The chain couples TRBV15 to TRBJ1-2; 7 middle bases align to TRBD1. As encoded in the germline V gene (reference sequence), CDR1 is LNHNV while CDR2 is YYDKDF. The CDR3 runs 15 residues from the cysteine to the phenylalanine. Only the CDR3 portion is preserved as DNA: 45 bases, with reading frame beginning at the first base. Ends trimmed: V by 5 bases, J by 1 base; bases unmatched to a gene: 7.